This T cell receptor (beta chain) stems from a study of post-analysis software for immune sequencing data. Whole-study context: The cohort encompassed relapsing-remitting, secondary progressive and progressive-relapsing multiple sclerosis disease courses.

Findings and limits, study-wide: Controls had significantly higher normalized Chao1 diversity than multiple sclerosis patients. Under F measure analysis, samples from one preparation batch co-clustered strongly. Relative to controls, patients had a handful of TRBV segments at higher frequency, with TRBV5-6, TRBV5-1 and TRBV20-1 among these.

Between the trimmed V and J ends, which lost 0 bases and 4 bases, there was a span of 13 bases. The CDR3 is 15 amino acids. CDR1 is DFQATT, CDR2 SNEGSKA, per germline (reference sequence). Comment on this clonotype: Its specificity is unknown.

The TCR beta cDNA libraries carried unique molecular identifiers. T cells, about 0.85 to 11 million of them, yielded roughly 470,000 cDNA molecules. TCRdb redid the calling of the PCR reads with MiXCR, one entry per CDR3 protein. There are over 700,000 distinct CDR3 sequences in the sample; roughly 30% occur only once, and around 0.56% lies in the top ten. The chain joins TRBV20-1 to TRBJ1-5; no definite D call. Sample: blood. The sequence was obtained from a girl aged 10-17 years with multiple sclerosis. CDR3 amino acids: CSARDPRQVNQPQHF. The CDR3 region has the DNA TGCAGTGCTAGAGATCCCCGGCAGGTGAATCAGCCCCAGCATTTT.